A single TCR beta chain is shown here with its context. As yet, its antigen is unknown. PCR was performed using 60 Vbeta and 13 Jbeta primers. The table came from immunoSEQ multiplex PCR; TCRdb's copy has only in-frame clones and leaves some out. This table has some 190,000 clones, more than 65% appearing once. The entry originates in a study of cytomegalovirus exposure and HLA in healthy donors. The junction had 1 base not matched to a gene; V was cut back by 5 bases and J by 6 bases. CDR1 and CDR2 from the germline V gene are DFQATT and SNEGSKA (reference sequence). The CDR3 covers 11 residues. Study-wide results and caveats: Accurate prediction of most subjects' HLA-A and HLA-B alleles from TCR beta sequences was reported.

This chain connects TRBV20-1 to TRBJ2-7, with 10 bases that match TRBD1. Sequencing used PBMCs. This receptor was identified in a man in his forties or fifties in good health and CMV-seropositive. In nucleotides, the CDR3 is TGCAGTGCTGGACAGGGGGTCGAGCAGTACTTC. This codes for CSAGQGVEQYF.